This is a list of T cell receptor beta chains from one sample in a study of cytomegalovirus exposure and HLA in healthy donors. The protocol was immunoSEQ multiplex PCR, while the TCRdb copy is restricted to in-frame clones and leaves out a portion. The sample contains approximately 160,000 clones, over 70% of which appear only once. The sample taken for sequencing was PBMCs. Receptor source: a woman in her fifties or sixties in good health and CMV-seropositive. Both conserved end residues are part of each CDR3. Fields, in order: J gene, clone size, D gene, V gene, CDR3 protein, CDR3 DNA. A D gene is named only where the DNA matches it firmly. Size values are once, few and many counts, or a class for expanded clones, and some rows have none.

j_call: TRBJ2-6; clone_size: NA; d_call: NA; v_call: TRBV21-1; cdr3_aa: CARGVRDRARSGANVLTF; cdr3_nt: TGTGCCAGGGGAGTACGGGACAGGGCCCGCTCTGGGGCCAACGTCCTGACTTTC
j_call: TRBJ1-1; clone_size: few; d_call: NA; v_call: TRBV10-3; cdr3_aa: CAISTGRADVKTEAFF; cdr3_nt: TGTGCCATCTCTACCGGGAGGGCCGATGTGAAAACTGAAGCTTTCTTT
j_call: TRBJ2-7; clone_size: NA; d_call: NA; v_call: TRBV6-1; cdr3_aa: CASTTLATGTGEQYF; cdr3_nt: TGTGCCAGCACCACATTGGCCACAGGGACGGGCGAGCAGTACTTC
j_call: TRBJ1-1; clone_size: NA; d_call: NA; v_call: TRBV7-3; cdr3_aa: CASSLWAAKNTEAFF; cdr3_nt: TGTGCCAGCAGCTTATGGGCAGCTAAGAACACTGAAGCTTTCTTT
j_call: TRBJ2-5; clone_size: NA; d_call: TRBD1; v_call: TRBV5-1; cdr3_aa: CASSRDGTGQETQYF; cdr3_nt: TGCGCCAGCAGCCGGGATGGGACAGGCCAAGAGACCCAGTACTTC
j_call: TRBJ2-1; clone_size: NA; d_call: NA; v_call: TRBV5-1; cdr3_aa: CASSPQGGSNEQFF; cdr3_nt: TGCGCCAGCAGCCCCCAGGGGGGTAGCAATGAGCAGTTCTTC
j_call: TRBJ2-7; clone_size: once; d_call: TRBD1; v_call: TRBV6-6; cdr3_aa: CASSFVDRGPYEQYF; cdr3_nt: TGTGCCAGCAGTTTCGTAGACAGGGGGCCCTACGAGCAGTACTTC
j_call: TRBJ2-2; clone_size: once; d_call: TRBD2; v_call: TRBV7-6; cdr3_aa: CASSLAGRDTGELFF; cdr3_nt: TGTGCCAGCAGCTTGGCAGGGAGGGATACCGGGGAGCTGTTTTTT
j_call: TRBJ2-7; clone_size: NA; d_call: TRBD1; v_call: TRBV6-5; cdr3_aa: CASSYGQALSSEQYF; cdr3_nt: TGTGCCAGCAGTTACGGACAGGCCCTATCCTCGGAGCAGTACTTC
j_call: TRBJ2-1; clone_size: NA; d_call: TRBD2; v_call: TRBV7-2; cdr3_aa: CASSSREGLNNEQFF; cdr3_nt: TGTGCCAGCAGTTCTCGGGAGGGCCTTAACAATGAGCAGTTCTTC
j_call: TRBJ2-7; clone_size: NA; d_call: TRBD1; v_call: TRBV5-5; cdr3_aa: CASSFSLDRQREQYF; cdr3_nt: TGTGCCAGCAGCTTCTCATTGGACAGGCAACGCGAGCAGTACTTC
j_call: TRBJ2-1; clone_size: NA; d_call: NA; v_call: TRBV12-1; cdr3_aa: CASSYPREAKYNEQFF; cdr3_nt: TGTGCCAGCAGTTATCCGCGGGAGGCCAAATACAATGAGCAGTTCTTC
j_call: TRBJ2-1; clone_size: NA; d_call: NA; v_call: TRBV15; cdr3_aa: CATSRESDVWALPFF; cdr3_nt: TGTGCCACCAGCAGAGAGTCAGATGTCTGGGCCCTTCCGTTCTTC
j_call: TRBJ2-5; clone_size: NA; d_call: NA; v_call: TRBV7-9; cdr3_aa: CSSSLGLAQETQYF; cdr3_nt: TGTTCCAGCAGCTTAGGGCTAGCCCAAGAGACCCAGTACTTC
j_call: TRBJ2-7; clone_size: NA; d_call: TRBD2; v_call: TRBV7-9; cdr3_aa: CASSLEERGAYEQYF; cdr3_nt: TGTGCCAGCAGCCTAGAGGAGCGGGGGGCTTACGAGCAGTACTTC
j_call: TRBJ1-2; clone_size: medium-sized; d_call: NA; v_call: TRBV10-3; cdr3_aa: CAISEEGRRGYTF; cdr3_nt: TGTGCCATCAGTGAAGAGGGTAGGAGGGGCTACACCTTC
j_call: TRBJ1-6; clone_size: NA; d_call: NA; v_call: TRBV10-3; cdr3_aa: CAISAQGSSYNSPLHF; cdr3_nt: TGTGCCATCAGTGCCCAGGGGAGCTCCTATAATTCACCCCTCCACTTT
j_call: TRBJ2-1; clone_size: once; d_call: NA; v_call: TRBV11-2; cdr3_aa: CASSLDTYNEQFF; cdr3_nt: TGTGCCAGCAGCTTAGACACCTACAATGAGCAGTTCTTC
j_call: TRBJ1-4; clone_size: NA; d_call: NA; v_call: TRBV19; cdr3_aa: CASRPSAGKLFF; cdr3_nt: TGTGCCAGTAGGCCCTCAGCGGGAAAACTGTTTTTT
j_call: TRBJ1-4; clone_size: NA; d_call: NA; v_call: TRBV29-1; cdr3_aa: CSVEIKGREEKLFF; cdr3_nt: TGCAGCGTTGAGATTAAAGGGAGGGAGGAAAAACTGTTTTTT
j_call: TRBJ2-5; clone_size: NA; d_call: NA; v_call: TRBV5-4; cdr3_aa: CASSFNSLETQYF; cdr3_nt: TGTGCCAGCAGCTTTAATAGCCTGGAGACCCAGTACTTC
j_call: TRBJ2-7; clone_size: NA; d_call: TRBD2; v_call: TRBV7-2; cdr3_aa: CASSLVGGLAGGSSYEQYF; cdr3_nt: TGTGCCAGCAGCTTAGTAGGGGGACTAGCGGGAGGAAGCTCCTACGAGCAGTACTTC
j_call: TRBJ2-3; clone_size: few; d_call: TRBD2; v_call: TRBV12-5; cdr3_aa: CASGTGLAGADTQYF; cdr3_nt: TGTGCTAGTGGCACGGGACTAGCGGGAGCCGATACGCAGTATTTT
j_call: TRBJ2-7; clone_size: NA; d_call: TRBD2; v_call: TRBV7-3; cdr3_aa: CASSALAGDVEQYF; cdr3_nt: TGTGCCAGCAGCGCCCTAGCGGGAGACGTCGAGCAGTACTTC
j_call: TRBJ2-5; clone_size: NA; d_call: TRBD1; v_call: TRBV5-8; cdr3_aa: CASSPGTGFQETQYF; cdr3_nt: TGTGCCAGCAGCCCCGGGACAGGGTTTCAAGAGACCCAGTACTTC
j_call: TRBJ2-7; clone_size: NA; d_call: TRBD2; v_call: TRBV7-2; cdr3_aa: CASSFGGLAAQLSYEQYF; cdr3_nt: TGTGCCAGCAGCTTCGGGGGACTAGCGGCACAACTCTCCTACGAGCAGTACTTC
j_call: TRBJ2-5; clone_size: NA; d_call: NA; v_call: TRBV7-2; cdr3_aa: CASRGGLETQYF; cdr3_nt: TGTGCCAGCAGAGGGGGATTAGAGACCCAGTACTTC
j_call: TRBJ1-5; clone_size: NA; d_call: TRBD1; v_call: TRBV18; cdr3_aa: CASSRTGADQPQHF; cdr3_nt: TGTGCCAGCTCACGAACAGGGGCCGATCAGCCCCAGCATTTT
j_call: TRBJ1-5; clone_size: NA; d_call: NA; v_call: TRBV6-5; cdr3_aa: CASSPREYSNQPQHF; cdr3_nt: TGTGCCAGCAGCCCCAGGGAATATAGCAATCAGCCCCAGCATTTT
j_call: TRBJ2-1; clone_size: NA; d_call: NA; v_call: TRBV11-3; cdr3_aa: CASSREASQSSYNEQFF; cdr3_nt: TGTGCCAGCAGCCGCGAGGCTAGCCAGAGCTCCTACAATGAGCAGTTCTTC
j_call: TRBJ1-2; clone_size: NA; d_call: NA; v_call: TRBV4-3; cdr3_aa: CASSQDWADYGYTF; cdr3_nt: TGCGCCAGCAGCCAAGATTGGGCAGACTATGGCTACACCTTC
j_call: TRBJ2-1; clone_size: NA; d_call: TRBD2; v_call: TRBV7-7; cdr3_aa: CASSSGLAGGRNEQFF; cdr3_nt: TGTGCTAGCAGCTCCGGACTAGCGGGGGGCCGCAATGAGCAGTTCTTC